This TCR beta chain was obtained from a study of OX40 agonist ivuxolimab in advanced cancers. Study background: Enrollees could have had prior anti-PD-1, anti-PD-L1 or anti-CTLA-4 therapy, which more than 30% had received.

This CDR3 has 15 amino acids. Germline CDR1 is SGDLS and CDR2 is YYNGEE. Losses at the gene ends were 4 bases for V and 8 bases for J; bases not matched to a gene: 8. Assay used: immunoSEQ multiplex PCR; TCRdb lists only in-frame clones, some missing. The sample contains about 81,000 clones, approximately 79% of which appear only once. The specimen was CD4+ or CD8+ T cells sorted from blood, collected in a trial of the OX40 agonist ivuxolimab. This TCR was recovered from an adult with an advanced solid tumor such as melanoma, head and neck, liver or kidney cancer. The rearrangement links TRBV9 to TRBJ2-1, with 11 positions matching TRBD1. For the CDR3, the DNA is TGTGCCAGCAGCTCACGGACAGGGGGCCTAGATGAGCAGTTCTTC. Amino acid sequence: CASSSRTGGLDEQFF.